This T cell receptor beta chain was observed in a study of shared clonotypes between healthy human individuals. Replicate sorted-subset PCRs were loaded with around 210 ng DNA, 25,000 to 30,000 T cell genomes. Sequenced by immunoSEQ multiplex PCR; TCRdb stores in-frame clones only, minus some. The data hold roughly 320,000 clones, with more than 75% observed a single time. CDR1 is SEHNR and CDR2 is FQNEAQ in the germline V gene (reference sequence). CDR3 length: 16 amino acids. Trimming took off 6 bases at V and 0 bases at J, with 17 bases between the two ends. Every one of the donors was a Caucasian adult that lived in Nashville, Tennessee.

The chain couples TRBV7-9 to TRBJ1-1; no clear D gene. The sequenced sample was memory CD8+ T cells sorted from blood. Documented subset: CD45RO+ cells pooled with CCR7-negative TemRA cells. This TCR came from a man between 18 and 29 years old in good health. The CDR3 DNA is TGTGCCAGCAGTTTGGGTAGGGCGAACATGAACACTGAAGCTTTCTTT. Translating it yields CASSLGRANMNTEAFF.